One and the same sample provided the 22 T cell receptor beta chains below, sequenced in a study of monozygotic twins with inflammatory bowel disease. TCRdb reprocessed the 5' RACE reads and stores each CDR3 protein as one record, lacking DNA. Its table records more than 300,000 distinct CDR3 sequences. Material: blood. The origin of the receptors is a human donor with ulcerative colitis or Crohn's disease, or a healthy co-twin of an affected twin (not recorded which).

The chain has TRBV7-2 and TRBJ1-2; as DNA is missing, the TRBD1 call by TCRdb cannot be tested. CDR3 length equals 14 residues. CDR1 is SGHTA, CDR2 FQGNSA, per germline. The CDR3 region is CASSPTQTGHRYTF.

The CDR3 protein is CASSSDSGRNGYTF. The chain links TRBV12-3 or TRBV12-4 to TRBJ1-2. This CDR3 is 14 amino acids long.

The chain has TRBV18 and TRBJ1-5; absent DNA, TCRdb's TRBD1 call cannot be checked. The CDR3 totals 15 residues. CDR1 and CDR2 (germline): KGHSH, LQKENI. The CDR3 loop reads CASSSTGGEAQPQHF.

This chain links TRBV20-1 with TRBJ1-2; the TRBD1 assignment by TCRdb is unverifiable without DNA. There are 18 residues in the CDR3. CDR1 is DFQATT and CDR2 is SNEGSKA in the germline V gene (reference sequence). The CDR3 loop is CSAPAPDRGKMTNYGYTF.

The CDR3 reads CASSLNHEQFF. The chain uses TRBV7-2 and TRBJ2-1. This CDR3 contains 11 residues. Germline V gene data show CDR1 as SGHTA and CDR2 as FQGNSA.

V is TRBV5-1 and J is TRBJ2-5; the TCRdb call, TRBD1, lacks DNA for checking. Germline assignment: CDR1 SGHRS and CDR2 YFSETQ. The CDR3 covers 17 residues. This chain's CDR3 is CASSGGGRGRNQETQYF.

V gene TRBV20-1 combines with J gene TRBJ2-5; TCRdb's D call, TRBD2, is unchecked because there is no DNA. CDR1 and CDR2 from the germline V gene are DFQATT and SNEGSKA (reference sequence). This CDR3 contains 13 residues. The CDR3 region is CSARLAGVETQYF.

The chain links TRBV7-9 to TRBJ2-3; TCRdb's D call, TRBD1, is unchecked because there is no DNA. Germline lookup yields CDR1 SEHNR and CDR2 FQNEAQ (reference sequence). The CDR3 loop spans 16 amino acids. The CDR3 sequence is CASSLGSGGVTDTQYF.

V gene TRBV6-2 or TRBV6-3 combines with J gene TRBJ1-4. Germline assignment: CDR1 MNHEY and CDR2 SVGEGT. The CDR3 spans 15 residues. This chain's CDR3 is CASTSWAGRSEKLFF.

The V gene is TRBV13, the J gene TRBJ2-2; without DNA, the TCRdb call of TRBD1 cannot be checked. The germline gives CDR1 PRHDT, CDR2 FYEKMQ (reference sequence). This CDR3 has 16 residues. The CDR3 loop reads CASSPRGGSKTGELFF.

The chain employs TRBV5-1 and TRBJ1-1. Germline V CDR1 and CDR2: SGHRS, YFSETQ. The CDR3 contains 15 residues. The CDR3 sequence: CASSLTGFMNTEAFF.

The J gene is TRBJ1-6, the V gene TRBV15; lacking DNA, the TRBD1 call made by TCRdb goes unchecked. Germline loops: CDR1 LNHNV, CDR2 YYDKDF (reference sequence). CDR3 length: 14 amino acids. The CDR3 sequence is CATTLDRGNSPLHF. The entire variable domain, with the rest obtained from reference TRBV15 and TRBJ1-6, is as follows: DAMVIQNPRYQVTQFGKPVTLSCSQTLNHNVMYWYQQKSSQAPKLLFHYYDKDFNNEADTPDNFQSRRPNTSFCFLDIRSPGLGDTAMYLCATTLDRGNSPLHFGNGTRLTVT.

CDR3: CASSSRGAETGELFF. The genes are TRBV9 and TRBJ2-2. Germline V lookup: CDR1 SGDLS, CDR2 YYNGEE. The CDR3 loop spans 15 amino acids.

V gene TRBV19 combines with J gene TRBJ2-2; TCRdb gives TRBD1 as the D gene, but with no DNA this cannot be confirmed. Per the germline V gene, CDR1 is LNHDA and CDR2 is SQIVND (reference sequence). The length of the CDR3 is 15 residues. CDR3: CASSIVGTATGELFF.

The chain joins TRBV7-2 to TRBJ1-2; the D call of TRBD1 rests on TCRdb alone, since no DNA is present to check it. Germline V CDR1 and CDR2: SGHTA, FQGNSA. CDR3 length: 16 residues. Here the CDR3 reads CASSLLGTLANYGYTF.

The CDR3 protein is CSAHSVNIQYF. The J gene is TRBJ2-4, the V gene TRBV20-1; with no DNA, the TCRdb D assignment of TRBD2 cannot be verified. This CDR3 is 11 amino acids long. CDR1 and CDR2 from the germline V gene are DFQATT and SNEGSKA (reference sequence).

The chain joins TRBV12-3 or TRBV12-4 to TRBJ1-1. This CDR3 has 14 amino acids. The CDR3 loop reads CASSLSQGSSEAFF.

The J gene is TRBJ2-7, the V gene TRBV5-6. This CDR3 has 11 amino acids. Germline CDR1 is SGHDT and CDR2 is YYEEEE. This CDR3 is CASSFSREQYF.

The V gene is TRBV20-1, the J gene TRBJ1-1; TCRdb outputs TRBD1, but without DNA this stays unchecked. This CDR3 region has 13 residues. Germline lookup yields CDR1 DFQATT and CDR2 SNEGSKA (reference sequence). CDR3 sequence reads: CSASGSPGGEAFF.

V and J are TRBV5-5 and TRBJ2-7; the TCRdb D gene call, TRBD2, has no DNA to confirm it. Germline V gives CDR1 SGHKS, CDR2 YYEKEE (reference sequence). The length of the CDR3 is 17 residues. CDR3 protein: CASSLASGSLGSYEQYF.

The genes are TRBV6-5 and TRBJ2-3; TCRdb selects TRBD1, and the lack of DNA leaves this call unchecked. Germline CDR1 is MNHEY and CDR2 is SVGAGI. The CDR3 totals 19 residues. CDR3 in amino acids: CASCYSTLSRGGLTDTQYF.

The chain joins TRBV29-1 to TRBJ1-2. This CDR3 contains 11 residues. The germline V gene encodes CDR1 SQVTM and CDR2 ANQGSEA. CDR3 amino acids: CSVGRDYGYTF.